Below, one TCR beta chain is given with its context. Its antigen is undetermined. These data originate in a study of CD8 T cells in ankylosing spondylitis. Libraries of TCR beta came from quantitative 5'-RACE with molecular barcodes. TCRdb fed the 5' RACE reads into MiXCR, producing one record per CDR3 protein. The sample has 250,000 or so distinct CDR3 sequences, about 24% seen once. Study findings and constraints: Past research had described some motif variants in reactive arthritis synovial fluid and blood.

Sequenced input: blood, either unsorted or a sorted T cell fraction (not recorded which). The clonotype was recovered from a male donor with ankylosing spondylitis or in good health (not recorded which).

As DNA, the CDR3 is TGTGCCAGCAGCCCAGGGGGATTCTCCTACAATGAGCAGTTCTTC. Its translation: CASSPGGFSYNEQFF. V usage is TRBV9 and J usage is TRBJ2-1; the match to TRBD1 covers 7 bases. Germline V gives CDR1 SGDLS, CDR2 YYNGEE. The CDR3 runs to 15 residues. The V segment lost 4 bases and the J segment 0 bases; nucleotides outside the gene matches: 4.